What follows are 7 T cell receptor beta chains derived from one specimen sequenced in a study of blood T cell repertoires in COVID-19 (dated by TCRdb to 2018 to 2020). Library prep was done by the immunoSEQ multiplex PCR assay. TCRdb stores this immuneACCESS table with in-frame sequences only. Part of the clones is absent; in the studies checked, under half of the shortfall reflects unresolved V genes, and no reason is known for the rest. This sample holds just over 650,000 clones; 90% were observed only once. The ten largest clonotypes hold approximately 0.25% of the sample. Material for sequencing was peripheral blood. The origin of the receptors is a woman aged 18-30 years with acute or convalescent COVID-19.

The chain recombines TRBV4-3 with TRBJ1-2; TRBD1 matches 9 bases. The CDR3 runs to 13 residues. J gave up 6 bases and V 4 bases, and 3 bases lay outside the gene matches. The germline V gene encodes CDR1 LGHNA and CDR2 YSLEER. For the CDR3, the DNA is TGCGCCAGCAGCCCGGGACAGGGCGATGGCTACACCTTC. Its translation: CASSPGQGDGYTF.

The chain recombines TRBV12-3 or TRBV12-4 with TRBJ2-1; the match to TRBD2 covers 13 bases. The V and J ends lost 4 bases and 9 bases, in that order; junction bases with no gene match: 0. The CDR3 consists of 13 residues. CDR3 region: CASSWTSGGEQFF. CDR3 DNA sequence: TGTGCCAGCAGTTGGACTAGCGGGGGTGAGCAGTTCTTC.

The chain joins TRBV5-6 to TRBJ1-2, with unresolved D. V was cut by 1 base and J by 5 bases, with 12 bases left in between. Germline V gene sequence: CDR1 SGHDT, CDR2 YYEEEE. The CDR3 length is 14 residues. In nucleotides, the CDR3 is TGTGCCAGCAGCTTGATGAAGGCGGGGTATGGCTACACCTTC. Protein product: CASSLMKAGYGYTF.

Turning to this clone: Within the sample, other DNA sequences also encode this same CDR3. This chain joins TRBV7-2 and TRBJ2-1; 8 bases fit TRBD2. With 0 bases clipped from V and 3 bases from J, the junction kept 4 bases outside the gene matches. Germline V gene sequence: CDR1 SGHTA, CDR2 FQGNSA. There are 16 residues in the CDR3. CDR3: CASSLAPSGGYNEQFF. DNA for the CDR3: TGTGCCAGCAGCTTAGCCCCCAGCGGGGGCTACAATGAGCAGTTCTTC. Full variable domain (rest looked up from reference TRBV7-2 and TRBJ2-1): GAGVSQSPSNKVTEKGKDVELRCDPISGHTALYWYRQSLGQGLEFLIYFQGNSAPDKSGLPSDRFSAERTGGSVSTLTIQRTQQEDSAVYLCASSLAPSGGYNEQFFGPGTRLTVL.

A word on this clone: The same CDR3 also results from other DNA sequences found in this sample. V and J are TRBV6-4 and TRBJ2-3; 10 bases align to TRBD2. Germline lookup yields CDR1 MRHNA and CDR2 SNTAGT. V lost 3 bases, J lost 4 bases, and 4 bases stayed unmatched. The CDR3 covers 15 residues. The CDR3 protein is CASSETSGGADTQYF. The DNA of the CDR3 is TGTGCCAGCAGTGAAACGAGCGGGGGGGCAGATACGCAGTATTTT.

The rearrangement joins TRBV5-1 to TRBJ1-1, with D hard to call. Germline lookup yields CDR1 SGHRS and CDR2 YFSETQ. Trimming shortened V by 0 bases and J by 5 bases, and 8 bases separated the two germline ends. This CDR3 contains 13 residues. CDR3 residues: CASSLEELTEAFF. In DNA, the CDR3 is TGCGCCAGCAGCTTGGAAGAGTTAACTGAAGCTTTCTTT.

This clone was seen once. The J gene is TRBJ1-1, the V gene TRBV4-1; tentative D call: TRBD1 (5 bases). The CDR3 runs to 15 residues. Between the trimmed V and J ends, which lost 1 base and 1 base, there was a span of 10 bases. Germline V gene data show CDR1 as MGHRA and CDR2 as YSYEKL. The CDR3 is CASSQVLRGNTEAFF. CDR3 bases: TGCGCCAGCAGCCAAGTTCTTAGGGGGAACACTGAAGCTTTCTTT.